The clone carrying this TCR beta chain occurred a few times. The antigen is not known. Trimming took 5 bases from V and 7 from J; bases not matched to a gene: 13. In germline, CDR1 is LNHDA, CDR2 SQIVND (reference sequence). The CDR3 loop spans 16 amino acids. This entry comes from a study of beta chain features in type 1 diabetes. Study overall: Patients were similar to healthy donors in age and gender (as well as in cell yields). The number of sorted cells examined across all samples was 107,917,701. Study results and limitations: Shortening of TCRB CDR3s, moderate but significant, appeared in all four CD4+ subsets of Type 1 diabetes patients.

Of the isolated RNA, all was reverse transcribed, and so the sequenced material was expressed TCRB transcripts. TCRdb keeps only in-frame clones here, not all; method: immunoSEQ multiplex PCR. The repertoire consists of about 140,000 clones, with about 9.7% occurring once and the leading ten covering 0.55% to 0.75%. The TCR was taken from a middle-aged woman in good health. This chain connects TRBV19 to TRBJ2-4; 8 positions agree with TRBD1. Material: central memory CD4+ T cells from blood. The CDR3 here is CASSPPRQGQGNIQYF. CDR3 nucleotide sequence: TGTGCCAGTAGTCCTCCCAGACAGGGGCAAGGGAACATTCAGTACTTC.